This note documents a single TCR beta chain sequence. This clonotype has a count of ten or more. Its antigen has not been determined. No base qualities exist here, and no much larger clone lies one base off it. Hyperthyroidism patients were newly diagnosed, had a disease duration of under 2 months, and were aged 18 to 65 years. The study excluded patients with uncontrolled infections, other autoimmune diseases, pregnancy or lactation. Diagnoses were established on the basis of clinical symptoms, serum thyroxine and TRAb, thyroid ultrasound, and orbital computed tomography. Blood from progressor patients was drawn when they were first diagnosed with hyperthyroidism, before any ophthalmopathy symptoms appeared. PBMCs were isolated from around 10 ml of fresh peripheral blood by Ficoll-Paque density gradient centrifugation. Patients classed as progressors first received a Graves' hyperthyroidism diagnosis and then went on to develop ophthalmopathy during follow-up. Trizol reagent was used to extract total RNA, and RNA quality was then checked on an Agilent 2100 Bioanalyzer.

Measured from the cysteine to the phenylalanine, the CDR3 is 13 residues long. Solely the CDR3 DNA is kept, with 39 bases framed from the first base. Trimming costs V 3 bases and J 1 base, and their ends lie 6 bases apart. These data belong to a study of T cells in Graves' hyperthyroidism and ophthalmopathy (dated by TCRdb to about 2019). Broadly, across the study: Peripheral blood samples were taken at the time of initial diagnosis, prior to any treatment. An independent validation cohort of fewer than 20 hyperthyroidism patients and some 15 patients who later progressed to ophthalmopathy tested prospective prediction of ophthalmopathy. Following sampling, methimazole starting at 30 mg daily was given to hyperthyroidism patients, and high-dose intravenous methylprednisolone was given to ophthalmopathy patients. In more than 5 Graves' hyperthyroidism patients, the study also compared T-cell repertoires from thyroid tissue with T-cell repertoires from blood. The paper reports TCR Vbeta CDR3 sequencing of some 140 peripheral blood samples: some 41 ophthalmopathy, under 85 hyperthyroidism and approximately 17 progressor patients. To identify TCR V-J signatures that set the groups apart, the researchers used a discovery cohort of about a hundred patients, made up of around 40 with Graves' ophthalmopathy and some 60 with stable Graves' hyperthyroidism. For training and testing, the 100 or so patients in the discovery cohort were randomly divided in a 7:3 ratio.

On the study overall, not on this receptor specifically: A model built on a 13 V-J signature distinguished ophthalmopathy from stable hyperthyroidism, reaching around 87% sensitivity and under 84% specificity in cross-validation and 80%/75% in testing. No statistical method was used to fix the sample size in advance, and group allocation was not hidden from the investigators. In validation, the model predicted progression to ophthalmopathy a median of 6.5 months before onset, with about 70% sensitivity and more than 72% specificity. Most expanded thyroid clonotypes (frequency above 0.001) were also detected in blood, a finding suggesting that blood repertoires may reflect thyroid immune responses.

The TCR beta CDR3 regions were amplified from RNA transcripts. The first round of RT-PCR for the TCR CDR3 was performed with the HTBI primer set and the Qiagen OneStep RT-PCR kit. The libraries were constructed in a second round of multiplex PCR and then size-selected and purified. The libraries were sequenced on an Illumina HiSeq2000 using paired-end 100 bp reads. In the paper's pipeline: SOAPnuke was used to process the raw data, with reads discarded if the reads contained adapters or uncalled bases, had a mean Phred below 15, or lacked an exact constant-primer or identifier match. High-quality paired reads were merged with COPE v1.2.5, and unique nucleotide sequences were defined as clonotypes. MiTCR v1.1 was used to align clonotypes to the IMGT TRBV, TRBD and TRBJ reference segments. Only V-J combinations with frequency above 0.0001, covering roughly 99% of repertoires, were analysed. A TCS score was defined as the ratio between F50 (clonal expansion) and ExV (chaos), using BLOSUM62-based TCRdist between CDR3 peptides within each V-J. Welch's t-statistics and random forest reduced 500 to 550 V-J features to roughly 13, which were used in a naive Bayes classifier (R e1071). TCRdb cleaned the public reads at Q25 with fastp, built clones with MiXCR and kept in-frame beta chains. Duplicate CDR3 protein sequences are folded into a single record with the most common DNA and genes. The V and J calls here are based on TCRdb, not the publication. This sample holds under 450,000 distinct CDR3 sequences; roughly 17% were observed only once. The ten largest clones represent more than 30% of the sample.

The chain joins TRBV12-3 or TRBV12-4 to TRBJ1-1; the D gene cannot be resolved reliably. The TCR originated in a woman between 25 and 40 years old with Graves' hyperthyroidism that later progressed to Graves' ophthalmopathy. Input material: blood. The DNA sequence is TGTGCCAGCAGTTTGCGTAGGAACACTGAAGCTTTCTTT. This is translated as CASSLRRNTEAFF.